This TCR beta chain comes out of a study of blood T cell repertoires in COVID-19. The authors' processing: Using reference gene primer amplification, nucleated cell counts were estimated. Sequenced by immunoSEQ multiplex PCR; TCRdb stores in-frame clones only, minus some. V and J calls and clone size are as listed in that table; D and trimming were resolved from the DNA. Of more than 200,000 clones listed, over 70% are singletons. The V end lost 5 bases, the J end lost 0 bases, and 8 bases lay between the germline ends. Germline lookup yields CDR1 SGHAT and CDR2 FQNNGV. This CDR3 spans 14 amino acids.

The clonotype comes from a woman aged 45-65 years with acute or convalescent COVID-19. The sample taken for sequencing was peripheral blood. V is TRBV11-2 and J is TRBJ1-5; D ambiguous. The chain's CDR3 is CASSLTYSNQPQHF. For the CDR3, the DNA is TGTGCCAGCAGCCTAACCTATAGCAATCAGCCCCAGCATTTT. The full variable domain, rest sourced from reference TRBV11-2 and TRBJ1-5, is EAGVAQSPRYKIIEKRQSVAFWCNPISGHATLYWYQQILGQGPKLLIQFQNNGVVDDSQLPKDRFSAERLKGVDSTLKIQPAKLEDSAVYLCASSLTYSNQPQHFGDGTRLSIL.